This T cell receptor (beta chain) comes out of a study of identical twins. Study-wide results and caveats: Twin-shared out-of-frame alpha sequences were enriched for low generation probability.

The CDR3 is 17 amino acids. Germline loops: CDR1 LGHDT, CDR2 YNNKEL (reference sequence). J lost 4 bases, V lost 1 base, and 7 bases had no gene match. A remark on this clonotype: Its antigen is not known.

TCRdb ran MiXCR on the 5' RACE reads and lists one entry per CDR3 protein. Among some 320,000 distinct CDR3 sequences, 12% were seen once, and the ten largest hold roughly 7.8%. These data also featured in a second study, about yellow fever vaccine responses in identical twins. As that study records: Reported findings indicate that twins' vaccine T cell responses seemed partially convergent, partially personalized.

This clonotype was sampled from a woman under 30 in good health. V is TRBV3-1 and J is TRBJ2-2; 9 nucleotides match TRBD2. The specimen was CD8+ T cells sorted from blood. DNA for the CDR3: TGTGCCAGCAGCCAAGCGGGACTAGCAGGACCCACCGGGGAGCTGTTTTTT. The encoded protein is CASSQAGLAGPTGELFF.